This paragraph reports one T cell receptor beta chain. Its antigen is as yet unknown. The junction departs from germline at one end; a sequencing error may be responsible. The sample originates from a study of cytomegalovirus exposure and HLA in healthy donors. Study outcomes and limitations: Per a prior analysis, the majority of TCR beta V segments were productive roughly 87% or roughly 30% of the time.

In the PCR, 60 Vbeta and 13 Jbeta primers were used. Clones were read by immunoSEQ multiplex PCR, and TCRdb kept only the in-frame ones, dropping some. This table has roughly 150,000 clones, roughly 84% appearing once. Germline V gene data show CDR1 as SEHNR and CDR2 as FQNEAQ (reference sequence). The CDR3 sequence is 14 residues long. Sequencing was done on a sample of PBMCs. The receptor was isolated from a young woman in good health and CMV-seronegative. V usage is TRBV7-9 and J usage is TRBJ1-2; 10 bases align to TRBD1. CDR3 nucleotides: TGTTCCAGCAGCTACGGGACAGGGGATCGGGGCTACACCTTC. This codes for CSSSYGTGDRGYTF.